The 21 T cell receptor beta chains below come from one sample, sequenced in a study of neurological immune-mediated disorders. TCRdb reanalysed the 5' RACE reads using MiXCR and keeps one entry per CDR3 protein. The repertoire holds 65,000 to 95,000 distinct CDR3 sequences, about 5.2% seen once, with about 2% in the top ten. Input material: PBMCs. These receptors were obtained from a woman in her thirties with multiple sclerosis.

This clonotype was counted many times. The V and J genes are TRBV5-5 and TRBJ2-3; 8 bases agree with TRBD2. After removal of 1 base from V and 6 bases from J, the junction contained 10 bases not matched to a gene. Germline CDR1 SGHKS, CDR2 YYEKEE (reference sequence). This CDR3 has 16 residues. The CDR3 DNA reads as TGTGCCAGCAGCTTGCTCGGGGGGGGCGCGAGCGATACGCAGTATTTT. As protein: CASSLLGGGASDTQYF.

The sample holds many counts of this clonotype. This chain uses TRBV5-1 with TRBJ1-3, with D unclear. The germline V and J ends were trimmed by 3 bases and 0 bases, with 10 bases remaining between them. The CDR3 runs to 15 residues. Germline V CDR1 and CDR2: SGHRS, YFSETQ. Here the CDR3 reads CASSYSTSSGNTIYF. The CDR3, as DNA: TGCGCCAGCAGCTATTCTACGAGCTCTGGAAACACCATATATTTT.

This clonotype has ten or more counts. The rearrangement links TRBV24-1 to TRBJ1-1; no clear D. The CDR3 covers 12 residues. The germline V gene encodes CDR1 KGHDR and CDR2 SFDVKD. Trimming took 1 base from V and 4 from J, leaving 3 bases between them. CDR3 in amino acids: CATSDFGTEAFF. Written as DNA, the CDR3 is TGTGCCACCAGTGATTTCGGCACTGAAGCTTTCTTT.

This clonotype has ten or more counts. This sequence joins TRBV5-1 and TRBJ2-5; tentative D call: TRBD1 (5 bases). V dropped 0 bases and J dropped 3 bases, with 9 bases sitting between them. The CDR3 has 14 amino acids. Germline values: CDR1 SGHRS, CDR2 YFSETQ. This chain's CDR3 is CASSLVTEKETQYF. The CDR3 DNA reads TGCGCCAGCAGCTTGGTGACAGAGAAAGAGACCCAGTACTTC.

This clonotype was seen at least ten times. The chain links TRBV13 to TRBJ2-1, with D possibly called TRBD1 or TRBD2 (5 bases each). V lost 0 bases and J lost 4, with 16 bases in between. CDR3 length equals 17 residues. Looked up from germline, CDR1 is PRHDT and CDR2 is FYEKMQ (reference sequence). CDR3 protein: CASSLGGAGLLYNEQFF. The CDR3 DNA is TGTGCCAGCAGCTTAGGAGGGGCTGGACTTCTTTACAATGAGCAGTTCTTC.

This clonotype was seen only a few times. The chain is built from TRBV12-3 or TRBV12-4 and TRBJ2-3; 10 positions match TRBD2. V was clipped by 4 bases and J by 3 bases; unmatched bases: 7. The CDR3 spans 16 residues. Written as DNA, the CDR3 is TGTGCCAGCAGTTCCCCTAGCGGGAGAGGGACAGATACGCAGTATTTT. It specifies CASSSPSGRGTDTQYF.

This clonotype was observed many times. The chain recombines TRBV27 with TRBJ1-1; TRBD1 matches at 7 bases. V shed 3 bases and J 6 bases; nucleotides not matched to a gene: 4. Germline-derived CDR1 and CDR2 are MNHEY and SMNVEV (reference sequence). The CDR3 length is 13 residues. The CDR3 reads CASSFRGGAEAFF. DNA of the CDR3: TGTGCCAGCAGTTTCAGGGGGGGAGCTGAAGCTTTCTTT.

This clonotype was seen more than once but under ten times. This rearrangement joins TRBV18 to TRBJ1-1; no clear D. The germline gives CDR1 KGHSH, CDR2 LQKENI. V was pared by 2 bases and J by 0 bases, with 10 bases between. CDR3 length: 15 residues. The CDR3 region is CASSPMPGMNTEAFF. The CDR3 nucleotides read TGTGCCAGCTCACCAATGCCCGGGATGAACACTGAAGCTTTCTTT.

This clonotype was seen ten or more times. DNA for the CDR3: TGCGCCAGCAGCCAAGAGGGCCAGGACGAGCAGTACTTC. This codes for CASSQEGQDEQYF. The genes are TRBV4-1 and TRBJ2-7; D is uncertain. Per the germline V gene, CDR1 is MGHRA and CDR2 is YSYEKL. The CDR3 loop spans 13 amino acids. V gave up 0 bases and J gave up 5 bases, with 8 bases separating them.

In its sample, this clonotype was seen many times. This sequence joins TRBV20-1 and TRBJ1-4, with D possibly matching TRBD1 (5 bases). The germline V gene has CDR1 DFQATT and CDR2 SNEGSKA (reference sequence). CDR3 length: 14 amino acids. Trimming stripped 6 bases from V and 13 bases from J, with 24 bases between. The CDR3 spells CSALLPGRQNGLFF. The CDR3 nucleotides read TGCAGTGCCCTTCTTCCGGGACGGCAAAACGGACTGTTTTTT.

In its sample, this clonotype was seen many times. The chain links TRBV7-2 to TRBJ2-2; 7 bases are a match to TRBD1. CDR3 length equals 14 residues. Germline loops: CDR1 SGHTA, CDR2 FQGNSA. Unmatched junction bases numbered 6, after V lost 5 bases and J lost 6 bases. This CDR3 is CASSPRQGSGELFF. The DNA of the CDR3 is TGTGCCAGCAGCCCACGACAGGGCTCCGGGGAGCTGTTTTTT.

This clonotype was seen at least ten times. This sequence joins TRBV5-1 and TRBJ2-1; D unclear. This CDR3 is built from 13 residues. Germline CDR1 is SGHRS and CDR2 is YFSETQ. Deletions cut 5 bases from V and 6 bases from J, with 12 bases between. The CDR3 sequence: CASSNPGLNEQFF. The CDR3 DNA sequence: TGCGCCAGCAGTAATCCCGGGCTCAATGAGCAGTTCTTC. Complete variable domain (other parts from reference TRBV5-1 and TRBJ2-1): KAGVTQTPRYLIKTRGQQVTLSCSPISGHRSVSWYQQTPGQGLQFLFEYFSETQRNKGNFPGRFSGRQFSNSRSEMNVSTLELGDSALYLCASSNPGLNEQFFGPGTRLTVL.

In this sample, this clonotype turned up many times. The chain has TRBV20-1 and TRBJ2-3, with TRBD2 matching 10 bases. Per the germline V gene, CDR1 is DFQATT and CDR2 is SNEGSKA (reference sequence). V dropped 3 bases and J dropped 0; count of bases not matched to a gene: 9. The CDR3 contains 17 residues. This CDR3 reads CSASPLTSGTSTDTQYF. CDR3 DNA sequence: TGCAGTGCTAGCCCACTAACTAGCGGGACCAGCACAGATACGCAGTATTTT.

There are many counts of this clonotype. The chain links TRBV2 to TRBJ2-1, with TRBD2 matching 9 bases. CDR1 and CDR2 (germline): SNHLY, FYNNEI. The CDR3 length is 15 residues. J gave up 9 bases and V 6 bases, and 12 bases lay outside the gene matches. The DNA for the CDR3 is TGTGCCAGCAGGGGGACTAGCCAGGGCCACGGTGAGCAGTTCTTC. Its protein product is CASRGTSQGHGEQFF.

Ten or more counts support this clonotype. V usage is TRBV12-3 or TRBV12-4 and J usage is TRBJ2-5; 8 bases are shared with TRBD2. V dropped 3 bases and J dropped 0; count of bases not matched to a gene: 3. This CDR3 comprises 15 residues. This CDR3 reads CASSFTSGDQETQYF. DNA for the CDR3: TGTGCCAGCAGTTTTACTAGCGGAGACCAAGAGACCCAGTACTTC.

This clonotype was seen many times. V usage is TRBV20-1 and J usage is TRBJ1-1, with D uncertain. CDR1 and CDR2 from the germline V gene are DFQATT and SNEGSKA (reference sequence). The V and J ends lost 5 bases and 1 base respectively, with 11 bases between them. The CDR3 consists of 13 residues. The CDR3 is CSALETANTEAFF. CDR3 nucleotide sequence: TGCAGTGCTCTAGAAACAGCGAACACTGAAGCTTTCTTT.

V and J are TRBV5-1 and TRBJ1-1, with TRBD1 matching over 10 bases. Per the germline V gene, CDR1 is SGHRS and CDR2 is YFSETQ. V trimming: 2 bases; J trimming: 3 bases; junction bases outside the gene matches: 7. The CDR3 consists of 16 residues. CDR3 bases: TGCGCCAGCAGCTTACGGACAGGGGGAATGGACACTGAAGCTTTCTTT. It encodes CASSLRTGGMDTEAFF.

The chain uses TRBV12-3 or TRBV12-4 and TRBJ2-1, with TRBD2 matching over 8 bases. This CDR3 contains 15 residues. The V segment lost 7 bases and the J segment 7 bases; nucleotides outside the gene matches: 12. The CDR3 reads CASTKTSGRLNEQFF. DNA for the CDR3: TGTGCCAGCACGAAGACCAGCGGGAGACTTAATGAGCAGTTCTTC.

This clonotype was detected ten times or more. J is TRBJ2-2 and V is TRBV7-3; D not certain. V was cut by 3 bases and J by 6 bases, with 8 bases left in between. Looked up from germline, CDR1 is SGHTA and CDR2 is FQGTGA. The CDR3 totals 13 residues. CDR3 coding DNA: TGTGCCAGCAGCTTGTGGCAGGCCGGGGAGCTGTTTTTT. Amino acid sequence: CASSLWQAGELFF.

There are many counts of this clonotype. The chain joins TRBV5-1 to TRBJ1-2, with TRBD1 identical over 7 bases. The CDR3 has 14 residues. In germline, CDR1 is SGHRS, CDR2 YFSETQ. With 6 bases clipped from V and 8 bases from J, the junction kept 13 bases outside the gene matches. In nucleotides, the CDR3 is TGCGCCAGCAAAGAGATGATTGAAGGGGGCGGCTACACCTTC. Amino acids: CASKEMIEGGGYTF.

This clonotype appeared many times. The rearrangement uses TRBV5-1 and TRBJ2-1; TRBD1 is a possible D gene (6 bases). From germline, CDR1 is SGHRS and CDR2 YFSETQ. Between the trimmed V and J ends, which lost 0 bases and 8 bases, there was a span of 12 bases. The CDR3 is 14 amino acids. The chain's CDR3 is CASSLGQALDEQFF. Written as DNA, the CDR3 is TGCGCCAGCAGCTTGGGACAGGCTTTGGATGAGCAGTTCTTC.